The 19 T cell receptor beta chains in this list originate from one sample, sequenced in a study of T-cell reconstitution after alpha-beta-depleted transplantation in children. A TCRbeta library incorporating unique molecular identifiers was prepared. TCRdb itself ran the PCR reads through MiXCR, one entry per CDR3 protein. The sample carries some 500,000 distinct CDR3 sequences, 30% to 35% recorded once. Source: PBMCs from the stem cell graft donor, taken from the stem cell graft. The receptors here all came from a human donor who donated a stem cell graft to a child with aplastic anemia.

This rearrangement joins TRBV5-6 to TRBJ2-3; TRBD2 might be the D (6 bases). The CDR3 covers 16 residues. Germline V gives CDR1 SGHDT, CDR2 YYEEEE. V lost 1 base, J lost 3 bases, and 15 bases lay in between. CDR3 amino acids: CASSLMGTLSTDTQYF. CDR3 DNA sequence: TGTGCCAGCAGCTTGATGGGGACTTTAAGTACAGATACGCAGTATTTT.

This clonotype was seen a handful of times. The chain joins TRBV6-6 to TRBJ1-4; 9 bases agree with TRBD1. The CDR3 runs to 13 residues. J was trimmed by 8 bases and V by 6 bases; bases with no gene match: 4. The V gene's germline CDR1 is MNHNY and CDR2 SVGAGI (reference sequence). The CDR3 here is CASRNRGHEKLFF. CDR3 in DNA: TGTGCCAGCAGAAACAGGGGGCACGAAAAACTGTTTTTT.

The chain is built from TRBV12-2 and TRBJ2-7; the table's TRBD2 call for D was not verified on the DNA. TRBV12-2 constitutes a pseudogene. This CDR3 is 15 amino acids long. The chain's CDR3 is CASRFRLAEIYEQYV. CDR3 bases: TGTGCAAGTCGCTTTAGACTAGCGGAGATCTACGAGCAGTACGTC.

This chain joins TRBV6-2 or TRBV6-3 and TRBJ2-7; 8 bases map to TRBD2. Germline V lookup: CDR1 MNHEY, CDR2 SVGEGT. The CDR3 is 15 residues long. V dropped 7 bases and J dropped 0; count of bases not matched to a gene: 8. The CDR3 sequence is CASTSGGGSSYEQYF. CDR3 DNA: TGTGCCAGCACCTCGGGAGGGGGAAGCTCCTACGAGCAGTACTTC.

The rearrangement joins TRBV12-3 or TRBV12-4 to TRBJ2-5, with D possibly matching TRBD1 (5 bases). The CDR3 has 14 amino acids. V was trimmed by 6 bases and J by 5 bases, leaving 16 bases between them. In DNA form, the CDR3 reads TGTGCCAGCAGCCAGGACATTATCTCGGAGACCCAGTACTTC. Encoded protein: CASSQDIISETQYF.

The V gene is TRBV10-3, the J gene TRBJ1-1; D unclear. V lost 7 bases and J lost 4, with 13 bases in between. The CDR3 is 13 amino acids. Germline CDR1 and CDR2: ENHRY and SYGVKD. CDR3 loop: CAIKAAEGTEAFF. For the CDR3, the DNA is TGTGCCATCAAGGCGGCAGAGGGCACTGAAGCTTTCTTT.

V gene TRBV29-1 combines with J gene TRBJ2-3, with TRBD1 as a possible D gene (6 bases). This CDR3 region has 14 residues. With 6 bases removed from V and 0 bases from J, the gap between germline ends came to 13 bases. CDR1 SQVTM and CDR2 ANQGSEA come from the germline V gene. The CDR3 here is CSVPGQSSTDTQYF. CDR3 DNA sequence: TGCAGCGTCCCCGGACAGTCTAGCACAGATACGCAGTATTTT.

The chain is built from TRBV12-3 or TRBV12-4 and TRBJ2-2, with 7 bases aligning to TRBD1. There are 14 residues in the CDR3. The trim removed 6 bases at V and 5 bases at J, leaving 6 bases unmatched. The CDR3 DNA is TGTGCCAGCAGACGGGACAGCGAAACCGGGGAGCTGTTTTTT. As protein: CASRRDSETGELFF.

Only a few counts were recorded for this clonotype. The chain couples TRBV6-1 to TRBJ1-2; a weak D match, TRBD1 (5 bases). The V end was cut by 1 base, the J end by 3 bases, with 9 bases between. Per the germline V gene, CDR1 is MNHNS and CDR2 is SASEGT. The CDR3 is 14 residues long. This CDR3 is CASSEVGGDYGYTF. The CDR3 coding sequence is TGTGCCAGCAGTGAAGTCGGAGGGGACTATGGCTACACCTTC.

J is TRBJ2-1 and V is TRBV28, with D hard to call. The CDR3 consists of 15 residues. Germline assignment: CDR1 MDHEN and CDR2 SYDVKM. V lost 1 base to trimming and J lost 6 bases, with 13 bases between them. The CDR3: CASSLFFLRINEQFF. In DNA, the CDR3 is TGTGCCAGCAGTTTATTTTTTCTGCGGATCAATGAGCAGTTCTTC.

This clonotype has a handful of counts. This chain connects TRBV20-1 to TRBJ1-2, with D perhaps matching TRBD1 (6 bases). The CDR3 is 14 amino acids. CDR1 is DFQATT, CDR2 SNEGSKA, per germline (reference sequence). V was clipped by 6 bases and J by 3 bases, with 17 bases between them. As DNA, the CDR3 is TGCAGTGCCCAGGTGACAGGAGCATACTATGGCTACACCTTC. It encodes CSAQVTGAYYGYTF.

This clonotype was seen a few times. The chain links TRBV7-2 to TRBJ1-1, with D possibly being TRBD1 (5 bases). The germline V gene has CDR1 SGHTA and CDR2 FQGNSA. The CDR3 is 14 amino acids. V was trimmed by 4 bases and J by 5 bases, leaving 14 bases between them. Written as DNA, the CDR3 is TGTGCCAGCAGCTCCGACAGTTCTCGGACTGAAGCTTTCTTT. It yields the protein CASSSDSSRTEAFF.

The CDR3 sequence: CASSWRHEDPYNEQFF. For the CDR3, the DNA is TGTGCCAGCAGCTGGAGGCACGAAGATCCCTACAATGAGCAGTTCTTC. The rearrangement links TRBV28 to TRBJ2-1; the D gene is possibly TRBD2 (5 bases). V was cut by 6 bases and J by 2 bases, with 17 bases left in between. The CDR3 runs 16 residues. Germline V CDR1 and CDR2: MDHEN, SYDVKM.

This clonotype was picked up a small number of times. The genes are TRBV5-1 and TRBJ2-1; perhaps TRBD2 as D (6 bases). V gave up 4 bases and J gave up 1 base, with 15 bases separating them. The CDR3 is 16 amino acids. Germline values: CDR1 SGHRS, CDR2 YFSETQ. CDR3 bases: TGCGCCAGCAGCGTTCCGTTGGACTATTCCTACAATGAGCAGTTCTTC. It codes for CASSVPLDYSYNEQFF.

The chain couples TRBV6-2 or TRBV6-3 to TRBJ1-2, with a possible D match to TRBD1 (6 bases). Germline loops: CDR1 MNHEY, CDR2 SVGEGT. The CDR3 runs to 12 residues. Deletions cut 6 bases from V and 8 bases from J, with 13 bases between. CDR3 nucleotides: TGTGCCAGCAGCCTGGGACACAACGGCTACACCTTC. Its protein is CASSLGHNGYTF.

This chain uses TRBV14 with TRBJ2-7; 8 nucleotides align to TRBD2. CDR1 and CDR2 from the germline V gene are SGHDN and FVKESK. The CDR3 loop spans 13 amino acids. The V gene end was trimmed by 4 bases and the J gene end by 6 bases; junction bases not matched to a gene: 5. In DNA, the CDR3 is TGTGCCAGCAGCCTCGGACTAGCCTCCGAGCAGTACGTC. Protein: CASSLGLASEQYV.

There are a few counts of this clonotype. V is TRBV5-1 and J is TRBJ2-1, with 8 bases lining up with TRBD2. The CDR3 has 16 amino acids. Germline assignment: CDR1 SGHRS and CDR2 YFSETQ. V lost 2 bases to trimming and J lost 4 bases; unmatched junction nucleotides: 8. Here the CDR3 DNA reads TGCGCCAGCAGCTTAGGGTCTAGCGGGCTGTACAATGAGCAGTTCTTC. This encodes CASSLGSSGLYNEQFF.

The chain couples TRBV5-5 to TRBJ2-5; 9 nucleotides line up with TRBD2. CDR3 size: 15 residues. From germline, CDR1 is SGHKS and CDR2 YYEKEE (reference sequence). The V gene end was trimmed by 0 bases and the J gene end by 5 bases; junction bases not matched to a gene: 5. The CDR3 is CASSLELAGEETQYF. DNA of the CDR3: TGTGCCAGCAGCTTGGAACTAGCGGGTGAGGAGACCCAGTACTTC.

The chain employs TRBV28 and TRBJ2-2; TRBD2 matches 13 bases. Unmatched junction bases numbered 17, after V lost 4 bases and J lost 6 bases. The germline V gene has CDR1 MDHEN and CDR2 SYDVKM. The CDR3 is 20 amino acids. This CDR3 is CASSSMKRTSGSPLAGELFF. CDR3 in DNA: TGTGCCAGCAGTTCAATGAAGAGGACTAGCGGGAGTCCTTTGGCCGGGGAGCTGTTTTTT.